The 10 T cell receptor beta chains reported below all come from one sample, sequenced in a study of molecular identifiers for immune sequencing clone quantification. MiXCR was run by TCRdb on the PCR reads, yielding one entry per CDR3 protein. The profile shows about 510,000 distinct CDR3 sequences, roughly 23% of them singletons. Sequenced: naive CD8+ T cells from blood, with Jurkat cell RNA spiked in. As to subset: FACS-sorted CD8+CD4-CCR7+CD45RA+ naive T cells. Every receptor here comes from a human donor in good health. Some libraries in this study had Jurkat cell RNA spiked in.

This clonotype was observed at least ten times. V and J are TRBV30 and TRBJ2-1, with a possible D match to TRBD2 (6 bases). V lost 2 bases and J 7 bases, leaving 12 bases between the germline ends. Per the germline V gene, CDR1 is GTSNPN and CDR2 is SVGIG (reference sequence). The CDR3 covers 13 residues. The CDR3 DNA is TGTGCCTGGAGTCGAGGAGGGGCTAATGAGCAGTTCTTC. This sequence encodes CAWSRGGANEQFF.

This clonotype appeared a few times. The chain links TRBV10-3 to TRBJ2-3; 11 positions agree with TRBD2. J lost 4 bases, V lost 2 bases, and 5 bases had no gene match. Per germline, CDR1 ENHRY and CDR2 SYGVKD. The CDR3 covers 16 residues. The CDR3: CAISEVAGGPSDTQYF. CDR3 in DNA: TGTGCCATCAGTGAGGTAGCGGGGGGGCCATCAGATACGCAGTATTTT.

The chain carries TRBV7-2 and TRBJ2-2; a possible D gene is TRBD1 (5 bases). Deletions cut 5 bases from V and 5 bases from J, with 12 bases between. CDR1 and CDR2 (germline): SGHTA, FQGNSA. CDR3 length: 14 amino acids. The CDR3 here is CASSPPQGTGELFF. The CDR3 DNA follows: TGTGCCAGCAGCCCCCCCCAGGGAACCGGGGAGCTGTTTTTT.

This clonotype was seen a few times. This chain connects TRBV9 to TRBJ2-3, with a possible D match to TRBD2 (5 bases). V was pared by 3 bases and J by 9 bases, with 14 bases between. This CDR3 spans 13 amino acids. Germline lookup yields CDR1 SGDLS and CDR2 YYNGEE. This chain's CDR3 is CASSAWTLQTQYF. The CDR3 coding sequence is TGTGCCAGCAGCGCCTGGACTCTACAAACGCAGTATTTT.

This clonotype was recorded a few times. An end of the junction differs from the germline gene, which may be a read error. J is TRBJ2-3 and V is TRBV5-3, with D uncertain. TRBV5-3 is an ORF; its function is uncertain. This CDR3 has 18 amino acids. CDR3: CASSLVDILPGHTDTQYF. In DNA, the CDR3 is TGTGCCAGCAGCTTGGTTGATATCCTCCCAGGTCACACAGATACGCAGTATTTT.

The chain couples TRBV30 to TRBJ1-2; a possible D gene is TRBD1 (6 bases). The CDR3 length is 18 residues. Germline V gene data show CDR1 as GTSNPN and CDR2 as SVGIG (reference sequence). V lost 3 bases to trimming and J lost 4 bases, with 27 bases between them. DNA for the CDR3: TGTGCCTGGAGCCTACGTGGGGGCGCAAACCTACTGGTCTATGGCTACACCTTC. This codes for CAWSLRGGANLLVYGYTF.

The chain carries TRBV3-1 and TRBJ1-4; TRBD1 is a possible D gene (6 bases). The CDR3 is made up of 17 amino acids. With 0 bases removed from V and 2 bases from J, the gap between germline ends came to 13 bases. Germline values: CDR1 LGHDT, CDR2 YNNKEL (reference sequence). CDR3 DNA: TGTGCCAGCAGCCAAGACACAGGGCGTATTACTAATGAAAAACTGTTTTTT. Its translation: CASSQDTGRITNEKLFF.

The J gene is TRBJ2-7, the V gene TRBV27; 13 bases are a match to TRBD2. The germline V gene has CDR1 MNHEY and CDR2 SMNVEV (reference sequence). After removal of 0 bases from V and 5 bases from J, the junction contained 10 bases not matched to a gene. There are 18 residues in the CDR3. CDR3 residues: CASSLSDPPGTSGNEQYF. The CDR3, as DNA: TGTGCCAGCAGTTTATCGGATCCCCCTGGGACTAGCGGGAACGAGCAGTACTTC.

This clonotype appeared a few times. The chain recombines TRBV6-6 with TRBJ2-7, with D perhaps TRBD2 (5 bases). V was shortened by 4 bases and J by 0 bases, with 22 bases between the two germline ends. The CDR3 is made up of 18 amino acids. Germline CDR1 MNHNY, CDR2 SVGAGI (reference sequence). CDR3 loop: CASSWDIRSGRSSYEQYF. CDR3 nucleotide sequence: TGTGCCAGCAGTTGGGATATTCGCAGCGGAAGGAGCTCCTACGAGCAGTACTTC.

V usage is TRBV7-9 and J usage is TRBJ2-3; D gene uncertain. The DNA end is a closer match to TRBJ1-5, so the J assignment may be wrong. Germline loops: CDR1 SEHNR, CDR2 FQNEAQ (reference sequence). This CDR3 spans 15 amino acids. CDR3 DNA sequence: TGTGCCAGCAGCCCACTAGCGGGAGAAACAGATACGCAGCATTTT. Protein: CASSPLAGETDTQHF.